Given below is one TCR beta chain in context. This sample stems from a study of shared clonotypes between healthy human individuals. V lost 2 bases and J 6 bases, leaving 11 bases between the germline ends. The CDR3 runs 14 residues. CDR1 MNHNS and CDR2 SASEGT come from the germline V gene. Clones were read by immunoSEQ multiplex PCR, and TCRdb kept only the in-frame ones, dropping some. Counted here are approximately 740,000 clones, under 80% occurring once; the ten biggest clones make up around 1.6%. Sequencing used memory CD4+ T cells sorted from blood. As for subset: CD45RA-negative fraction. The rearrangement links TRBV6-1 to TRBJ2-1; D unclear. This receptor was obtained from a woman in her 30s in good health. CDR3 DNA sequence: TGTGCCAGCAGTGAAAGTGGCAGGAGCAATGAGCAGTTCTTC. Amino acids: CASSESGRSNEQFF.